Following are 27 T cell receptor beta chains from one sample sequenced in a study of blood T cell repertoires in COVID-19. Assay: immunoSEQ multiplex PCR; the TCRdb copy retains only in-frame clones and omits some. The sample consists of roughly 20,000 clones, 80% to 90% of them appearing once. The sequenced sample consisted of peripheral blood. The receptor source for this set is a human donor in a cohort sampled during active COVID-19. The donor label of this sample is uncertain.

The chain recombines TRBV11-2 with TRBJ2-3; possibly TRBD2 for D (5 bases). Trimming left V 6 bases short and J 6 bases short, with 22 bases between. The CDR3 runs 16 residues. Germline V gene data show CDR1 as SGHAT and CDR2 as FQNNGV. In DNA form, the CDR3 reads TGTGCCAGCAGATCGGCCAGGAGGAAGAGTTTTGATACGCAGTATTTT. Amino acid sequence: CASRSARRKSFDTQYF.

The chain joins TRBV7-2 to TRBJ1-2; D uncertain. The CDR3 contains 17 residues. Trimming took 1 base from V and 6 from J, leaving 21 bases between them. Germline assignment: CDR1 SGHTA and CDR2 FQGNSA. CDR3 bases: TGTGCCAGCAGCTTAGGCACGTCTCGAGGGAGGATGGATGGCTACACCTTC. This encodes CASSLGTSRGRMDGYTF.

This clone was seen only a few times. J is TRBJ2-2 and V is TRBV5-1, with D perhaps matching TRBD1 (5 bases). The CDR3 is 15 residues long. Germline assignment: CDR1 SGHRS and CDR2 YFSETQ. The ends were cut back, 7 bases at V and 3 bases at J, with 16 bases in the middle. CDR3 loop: CASGRPGLDTGELFF. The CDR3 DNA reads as TGCGCCAGCGGTCGTCCAGGGCTAGACACCGGGGAGCTGTTTTTT. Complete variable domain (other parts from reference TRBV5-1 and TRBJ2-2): KAGVTQTPRYLIKTRGQQVTLSCSPISGHRSVSWYQQTPGQGLQFLFEYFSETQRNKGNFPGRFSGRQFSNSRSEMNVSTLELGDSALYLCASGRPGLDTGELFFGEGSRLTVL.

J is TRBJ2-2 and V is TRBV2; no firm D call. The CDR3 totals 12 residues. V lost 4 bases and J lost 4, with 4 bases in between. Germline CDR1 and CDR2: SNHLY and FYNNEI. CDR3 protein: CASSGSTGELFF. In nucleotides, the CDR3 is TGTGCCAGCAGTGGGAGCACCGGGGAGCTGTTTTTT.

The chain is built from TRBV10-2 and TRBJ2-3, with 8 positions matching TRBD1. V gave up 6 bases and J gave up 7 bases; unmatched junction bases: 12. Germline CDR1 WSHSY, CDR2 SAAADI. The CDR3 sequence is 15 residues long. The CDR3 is CASRPGQGRTNTQYF. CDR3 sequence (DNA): TGCGCCAGCAGACCCGGACAGGGCCGCACTAATACGCAGTATTTT.

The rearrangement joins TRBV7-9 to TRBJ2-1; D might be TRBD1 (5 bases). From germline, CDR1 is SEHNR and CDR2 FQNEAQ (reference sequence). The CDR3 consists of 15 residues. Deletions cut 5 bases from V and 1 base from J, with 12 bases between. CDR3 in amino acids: CASSTQASSYNEQFF. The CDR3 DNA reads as TGTGCCAGCAGCACACAGGCGTCATCCTACAATGAGCAGTTCTTC.

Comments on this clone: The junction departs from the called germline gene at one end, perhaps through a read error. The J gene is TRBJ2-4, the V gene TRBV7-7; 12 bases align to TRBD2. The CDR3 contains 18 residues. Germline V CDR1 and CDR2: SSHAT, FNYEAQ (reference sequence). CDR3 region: CASSPTSGRGLAKNIQYF. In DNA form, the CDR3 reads TGTGCTAGCAGCCCGACTAGCGGGAGAGGTCTAGCCAAAAACATTCAGTACTTC.

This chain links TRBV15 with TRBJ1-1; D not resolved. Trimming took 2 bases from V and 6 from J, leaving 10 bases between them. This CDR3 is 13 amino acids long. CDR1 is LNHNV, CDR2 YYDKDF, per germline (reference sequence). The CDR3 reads CATSRRRSAEAFF. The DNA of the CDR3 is TGTGCCACCAGCAGACGCCGGAGCGCTGAAGCTTTCTTT.

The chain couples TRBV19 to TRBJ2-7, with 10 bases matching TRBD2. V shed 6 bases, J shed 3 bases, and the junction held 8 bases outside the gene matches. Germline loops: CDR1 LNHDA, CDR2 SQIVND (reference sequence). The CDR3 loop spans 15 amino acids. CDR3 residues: CASSLGTSDYYEQYF. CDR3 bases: TGTGCCAGTAGCCTCGGGACTAGCGACTACTACGAGCAGTACTTC.

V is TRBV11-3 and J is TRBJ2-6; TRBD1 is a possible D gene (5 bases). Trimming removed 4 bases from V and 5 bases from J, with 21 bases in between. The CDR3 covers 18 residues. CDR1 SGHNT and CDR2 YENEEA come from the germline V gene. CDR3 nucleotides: TGTGCCAGCAGCTGGGTGACCGATCTCGACAGTCGGGCCAACGTCCTGACTTTC. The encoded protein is CASSWVTDLDSRANVLTF.

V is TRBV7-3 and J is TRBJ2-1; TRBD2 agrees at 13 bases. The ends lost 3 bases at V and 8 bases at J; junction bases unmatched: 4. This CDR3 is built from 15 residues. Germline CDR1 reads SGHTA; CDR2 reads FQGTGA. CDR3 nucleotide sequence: TGTGCCAGCAGCTTGACTAGCGGGAGGAGGGATGAGCAGTTCTTC. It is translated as CASSLTSGRRDEQFF.

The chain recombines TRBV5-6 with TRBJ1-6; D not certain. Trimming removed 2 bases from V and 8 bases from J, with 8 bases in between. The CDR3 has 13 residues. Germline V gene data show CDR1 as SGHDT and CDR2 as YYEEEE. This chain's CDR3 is CASSFLPDSPLHF. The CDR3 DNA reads TGTGCCAGCAGCTTCCTCCCTGATTCACCCCTCCACTTT.

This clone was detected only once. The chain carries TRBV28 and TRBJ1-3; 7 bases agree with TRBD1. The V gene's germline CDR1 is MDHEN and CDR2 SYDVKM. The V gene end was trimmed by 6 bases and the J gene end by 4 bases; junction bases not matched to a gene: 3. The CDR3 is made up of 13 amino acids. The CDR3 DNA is TGTGCCAGCAGAAGGGGGCCGGGAAACACCATATATTTT. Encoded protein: CASRRGPGNTIYF.

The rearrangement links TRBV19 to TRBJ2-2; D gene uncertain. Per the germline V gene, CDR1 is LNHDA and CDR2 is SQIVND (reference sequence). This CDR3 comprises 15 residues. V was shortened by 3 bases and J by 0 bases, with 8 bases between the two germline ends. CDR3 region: CASSIDFSNTGELFF. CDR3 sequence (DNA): TGTGCCAGTAGTATTGACTTTTCGAACACCGGGGAGCTGTTTTTT.

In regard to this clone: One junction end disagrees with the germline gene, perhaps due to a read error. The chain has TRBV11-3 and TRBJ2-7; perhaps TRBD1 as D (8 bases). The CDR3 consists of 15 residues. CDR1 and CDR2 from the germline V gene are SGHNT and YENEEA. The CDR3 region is CAGSLDLTGGDEQYF. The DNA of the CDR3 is TGTGCCGGCAGCTTAGATCTCACAGGGGGGGACGAGCAGTACTTC.

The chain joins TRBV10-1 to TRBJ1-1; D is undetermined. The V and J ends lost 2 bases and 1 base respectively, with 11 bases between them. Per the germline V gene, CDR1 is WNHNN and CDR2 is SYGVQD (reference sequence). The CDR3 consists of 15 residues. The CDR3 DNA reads TGCGCCAGCAGTGAGAACGCTGGGCAGAACACTGAAGCTTTCTTT. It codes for CASSENAGQNTEAFF.

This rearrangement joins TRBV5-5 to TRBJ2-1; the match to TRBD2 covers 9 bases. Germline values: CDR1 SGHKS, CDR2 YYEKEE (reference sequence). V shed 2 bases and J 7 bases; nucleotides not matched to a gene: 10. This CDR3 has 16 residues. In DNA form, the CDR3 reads TGTGCCAGCAGCTTACAGCGCGGGAGGGCCCTAAATGAGCAGTTCTTC. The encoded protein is CASSLQRGRALNEQFF.

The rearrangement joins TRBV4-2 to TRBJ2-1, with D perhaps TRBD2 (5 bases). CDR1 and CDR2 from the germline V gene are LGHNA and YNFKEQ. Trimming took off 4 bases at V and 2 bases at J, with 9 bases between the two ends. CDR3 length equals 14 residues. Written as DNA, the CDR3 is TGTGCCAGCAGCCCTGAGGGAGCCTACAATGAGCAGTTCTTC. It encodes CASSPEGAYNEQFF.

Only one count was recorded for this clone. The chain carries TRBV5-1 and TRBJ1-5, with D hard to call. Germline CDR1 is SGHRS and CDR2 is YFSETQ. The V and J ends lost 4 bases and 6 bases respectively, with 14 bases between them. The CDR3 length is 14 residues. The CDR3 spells CASSIDINGQPQHF. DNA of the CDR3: TGCGCCAGCAGCATCGACATAAACGGTCAGCCCCAGCATTTT.

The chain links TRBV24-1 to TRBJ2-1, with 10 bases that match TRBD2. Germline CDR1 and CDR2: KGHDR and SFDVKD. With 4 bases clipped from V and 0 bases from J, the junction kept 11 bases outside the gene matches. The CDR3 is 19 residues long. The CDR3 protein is CATSETSGASFSSYNEQFF. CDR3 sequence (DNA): TGTGCCACCAGTGAAACTAGCGGGGCTTCTTTTAGCTCCTACAATGAGCAGTTCTTC.

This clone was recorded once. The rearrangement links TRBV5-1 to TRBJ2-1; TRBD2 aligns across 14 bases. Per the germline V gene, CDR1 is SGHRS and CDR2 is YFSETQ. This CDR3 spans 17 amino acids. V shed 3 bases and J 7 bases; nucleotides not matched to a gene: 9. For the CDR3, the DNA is TGCGCCAGCAGCTCCCGGCCCGGGACTAGCGGGGGTAATGAGCAGTTCTTC. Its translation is CASSSRPGTSGGNEQFF.

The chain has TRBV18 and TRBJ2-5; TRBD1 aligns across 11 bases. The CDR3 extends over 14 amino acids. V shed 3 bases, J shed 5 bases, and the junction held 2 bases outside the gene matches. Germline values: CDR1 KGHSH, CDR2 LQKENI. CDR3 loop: CASSPGQGAETQYF. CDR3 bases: TGTGCCAGCTCACCCGGACAGGGGGCGGAGACCCAGTACTTC.

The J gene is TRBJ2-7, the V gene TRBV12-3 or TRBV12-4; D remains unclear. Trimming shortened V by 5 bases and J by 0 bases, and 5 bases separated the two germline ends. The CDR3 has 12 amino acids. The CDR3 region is CASSPSSYEQYF. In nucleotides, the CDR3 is TGTGCCAGCAGTCCTAGCTCCTACGAGCAGTACTTC.

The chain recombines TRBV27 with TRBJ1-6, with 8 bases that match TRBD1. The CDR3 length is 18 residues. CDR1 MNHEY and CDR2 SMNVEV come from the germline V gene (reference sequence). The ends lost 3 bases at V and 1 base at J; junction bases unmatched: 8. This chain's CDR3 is CASSLVGQGFSYNSPLHF. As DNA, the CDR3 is TGTGCCAGCAGTTTGGTAGGACAGGGTTTTTCCTATAATTCACCCCTCCACTTT.

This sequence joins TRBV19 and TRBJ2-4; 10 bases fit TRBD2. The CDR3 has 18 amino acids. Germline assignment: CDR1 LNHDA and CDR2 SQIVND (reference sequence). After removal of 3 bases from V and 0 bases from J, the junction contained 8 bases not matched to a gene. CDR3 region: CASSIIAGGLLAKNIQYF. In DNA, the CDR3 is TGTGCCAGTAGTATTATAGCGGGAGGCCTACTAGCCAAAAACATTCAGTACTTC.

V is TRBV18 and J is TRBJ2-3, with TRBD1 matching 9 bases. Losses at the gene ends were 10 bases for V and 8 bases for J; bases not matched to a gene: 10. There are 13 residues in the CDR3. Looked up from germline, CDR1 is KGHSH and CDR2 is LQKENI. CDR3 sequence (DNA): TGTGCCACCTGGGGACAGGGTGGCGGTACGCAGTATTTT. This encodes CATWGQGGGTQYF.

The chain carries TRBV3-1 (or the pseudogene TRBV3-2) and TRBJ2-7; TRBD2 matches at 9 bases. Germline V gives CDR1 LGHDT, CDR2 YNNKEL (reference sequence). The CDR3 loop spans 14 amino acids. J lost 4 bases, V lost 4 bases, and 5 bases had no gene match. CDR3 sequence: CASSPAAGGYEQYF. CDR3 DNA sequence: TGTGCCAGCAGCCCCGCAGCGGGAGGTTACGAGCAGTACTTC.